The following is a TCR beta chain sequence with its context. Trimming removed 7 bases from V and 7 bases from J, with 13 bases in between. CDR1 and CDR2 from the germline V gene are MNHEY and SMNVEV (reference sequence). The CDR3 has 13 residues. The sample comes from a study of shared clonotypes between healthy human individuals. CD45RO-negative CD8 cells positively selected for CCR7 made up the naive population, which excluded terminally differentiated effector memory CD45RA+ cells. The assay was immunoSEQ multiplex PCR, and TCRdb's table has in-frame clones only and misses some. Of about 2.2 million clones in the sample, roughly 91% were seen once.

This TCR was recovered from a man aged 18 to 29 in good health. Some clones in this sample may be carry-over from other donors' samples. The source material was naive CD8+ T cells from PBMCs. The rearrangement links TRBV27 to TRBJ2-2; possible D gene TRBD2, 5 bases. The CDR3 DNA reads TGTGCCAGCACCCTCGCGGGTAGCGGGGAGCTGTTTTTT. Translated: CASTLAGSGELFF.